The 20 T cell receptor beta chains listed next were all sequenced from one sample in a study of siplizumab effects on memory and regulatory T cells. Sequenced by immunoSEQ multiplex PCR; TCRdb stores in-frame clones only, minus some. The profile shows 95,000 to 100,000 clones, 92% of them singletons. The source material was non-Treg CD4+ T cells sorted from blood. These TCRs come from a human donor in good health.

This sequence joins TRBV19 and TRBJ1-2; D remains ambiguous. The germline V gene encodes CDR1 LNHDA and CDR2 SQIVND (reference sequence). The CDR3 contains 13 residues. V was pared by 3 bases and J by 2 bases, with 7 bases between. This chain's CDR3 is CASSMRANYGYTF. In DNA, the CDR3 is TGTGCCAGTAGTATGAGGGCGAACTATGGCTACACCTTC. Drawing the rest from reference TRBV19 and TRBJ1-2, the complete variable domain is DGGITQSPKYLFRKEGQNVTLSCEQNLNHDAMYWYRQDPGQGLRLIYYSQIVNDFQKGDIAEGYSVSREKKESFPLTVTSAQKNPTAFYLCASSMRANYGYTFGSGTRLTVV.

The chain uses TRBV27 and TRBJ2-4, with D possibly being TRBD1 or TRBD2 (5 bases each). This CDR3 contains 15 residues. The ends were cut back, 5 bases at V and 7 bases at J, with 18 bases in the middle. CDR1 is MNHEY and CDR2 is SMNVEV in the germline V gene (reference sequence). The chain's CDR3 is CASSPGKGRGNIQYF. The CDR3 coding sequence is TGTGCCAGCAGTCCCGGAAAGGGGCGAGGGAACATTCAGTACTTC.

This chain connects TRBV30 to TRBJ1-6, with D unresolved. V gave up 2 bases and J gave up 7 bases, with 9 bases separating them. Germline CDR1 reads GTSNPN; CDR2 reads SVGIG (reference sequence). The CDR3 extends over 13 amino acids. The CDR3 DNA reads as TGTGCCTGGAGTAACAGAGTCAATTCACCCCTCCACTTT. It codes for CAWSNRVNSPLHF.

The CDR3 coding sequence is TGCAGCGTTCGCCCCGGGACTAGCGGGAGACTCCAGTCCAGTGAGCAGTTCTTC. The encoded protein is CSVRPGTSGRLQSSEQFF. The chain recombines TRBV29-1 with TRBJ2-1; 14 bases match TRBD2. V shed 5 bases, J shed 9 bases, and the junction held 18 bases outside the gene matches. Germline V lookup: CDR1 SQVTM, CDR2 ANQGSEA. The CDR3 has 18 amino acids.

The V and J genes are TRBV9 and TRBJ2-1, with 8 bases identical to TRBD2. Trimming removed 0 bases from V and 9 bases from J; junction bases left unmatched: 11. The CDR3 has 16 residues. Germline CDR1 is SGDLS and CDR2 is YYNGEE. CDR3 DNA sequence: TGTGCCAGCAGCGTAGATCCCAGCGGGAGTGGTCGTGAGCAGTTCTTC. It encodes CASSVDPSGSGREQFF. The full variable domain, its missing parts supplied by reference TRBV9 and TRBJ2-1, is DSGVTQTPKHLITATGQRVTLRCSPRSGDLSVYWYQQSLDQGLQFLIQYYNGEERAKGNILERFSAQQFPDLHSELNLSSLELGDSALYFCASSVDPSGSGREQFFGPGTRLTVL.

The chain has TRBV7-6 and TRBJ2-7, with TRBD1 matching 9 bases. The V segment lost 4 bases and the J segment 5 bases; nucleotides outside the gene matches: 9. The CDR3 spans 15 residues. Germline V gene sequence: CDR1 SGHVS, CDR2 FNYEAQ. CDR3 in DNA: TGTGCCAGCAGCTGGGGGGGACAGGGTCTGGACGAGCAGTACTTC. Translation: CASSWGGQGLDEQYF.

In nucleotides, the CDR3 is TGTGCCACCACACGAGGGAATCAAGAGACCCAGTACTTC. Amino acids: CATTRGNQETQYF. This chain links TRBV28 with TRBJ2-5; TRBD2 is a possible D gene (5 bases). The CDR3 has 13 residues. The germline CDR1 and CDR2 sequences are MDHEN and SYDVKM. V lost 10 bases to trimming and J lost 2 bases, with 14 bases between them.

The rearrangement links TRBV18 to TRBJ1-2, with TRBD1 identical over 7 bases. CDR3 length equals 15 residues. V trimming: 3 bases; J trimming: 8 bases; junction bases outside the gene matches: 12. From germline, CDR1 is KGHSH and CDR2 LQKENI. CDR3 amino acids: CASSPRDRAGDGYTF. Written as DNA, the CDR3 is TGTGCCAGCTCACCGCGCGACAGGGCTGGAGACGGCTACACCTTC.

The chain couples TRBV29-1 to TRBJ1-1; D is undetermined. V was shortened by 8 bases and J by 0 bases, with 13 bases between the two germline ends. There are 13 residues in the CDR3. CDR1 SQVTM and CDR2 ANQGSEA come from the germline V gene. The CDR3 coding sequence is TGCAGCCACCCTGGGTCTATGAACACTGAAGCTTTCTTT. Translated: CSHPGSMNTEAFF. The full variable domain, with the rest looked up from reference TRBV29-1 and TRBJ1-1, is SAVISQKPSRDICQRGTSLTIQCQVDSQVTMMFWYRQQPGQSLTLIATANQGSEATYESGFVIDKFPISRPNLTFSTLTVSNMSPEDSSIYLCSHPGSMNTEAFFGQGTRLTVV.

V is TRBV4-3 and J is TRBJ2-7; a weak D match, TRBD2 (6 bases). From germline, CDR1 is LGHNA and CDR2 YSLEER. This CDR3 comprises 14 residues. Trimming stripped 0 bases from V and 12 bases from J, with 18 bases between. The CDR3 DNA reads as TGCGCCAGCAGCCAAGAAGGTCGAGGTAGCGGTATGTACTTC. This translates into CASSQEGRGSGMYF.

The V and J genes are TRBV2 and TRBJ2-1; tentatively, D is TRBD2 (6 bases). The CDR3 is made up of 14 amino acids. V lost 0 bases, J lost 9 bases, and 12 bases lay in between. The germline gives CDR1 SNHLY, CDR2 FYNNEI. Here the CDR3 reads CASSEAGGDGEQFF. CDR3 DNA: TGTGCCAGCAGTGAAGCGGGAGGAGACGGTGAGCAGTTCTTC.

This rearrangement joins TRBV7-3 to TRBJ2-4; D perhaps matches TRBD2 (6 bases). Trimming left V 2 bases short and J 1 base short, with 6 bases between. Germline-derived CDR1 and CDR2 are SGHTA and FQGTGA. The CDR3 length is 14 residues. CDR3 nucleotide sequence: TGTGCCAGCAGCTTAGGAGGGGCCAAAAACATTCAGTACTTC. The encoded protein is CASSLGGAKNIQYF.

V gene TRBV18 combines with J gene TRBJ2-5, with D unclear. The CDR3 extends over 14 amino acids. CDR1 KGHSH and CDR2 LQKENI come from the germline V gene. Trimming took off 2 bases at V and 4 bases at J, with 11 bases between the two ends. For the CDR3, the DNA is TGTGCCAGCTCACCATCGCCGGCAGGAGAGACCCAGTACTTC. It encodes CASSPSPAGETQYF.

The rearrangement uses TRBV5-8 and TRBJ2-5, with 10 nucleotides matching TRBD1. This CDR3 is built from 14 residues. With V trimmed by 4 bases and J by 5 bases, 5 bases remained unmatched. From germline, CDR1 is SGHTS and CDR2 YDEGEE. CDR3 amino acids: CASSPGQGLETQYF. The CDR3 DNA sequence: TGTGCCAGCAGCCCGGGACAGGGGCTTGAGACCCAGTACTTC.

The chain has TRBV5-4 and TRBJ2-5, with a tentative D call TRBD2 (6 bases). The CDR3 has 15 residues. The V gene's germline CDR1 is SGHNT and CDR2 YYREEE (reference sequence). Trimming took off 2 bases at V and 1 base at J, with 12 bases between the two ends. CDR3 bases: TGTGCCAGCAGCTTCGGGAGCAACCGCCAAGAGACCCAGTACTTC. Its protein product is CASSFGSNRQETQYF.

V usage is TRBV11-2 and J usage is TRBJ2-1, with TRBD2 matching over 12 bases. V lost 5 bases and J lost 14; bases outside the gene matches: 4. This CDR3 comprises 12 residues. Germline V lookup: CDR1 SGHAT, CDR2 FQNNGV. CDR3 protein: CASSLRTSGEFF. CDR3 coding DNA: TGTGCCAGCAGCCTCCGGACTAGCGGGGAGTTCTTC.

The rearrangement joins TRBV5-1 to TRBJ2-1; 7 bases map to TRBD2. The CDR3 is made up of 16 amino acids. Trimming cost V 4 bases and J 3 bases; bases outside gene matches: 10. Germline assignment: CDR1 SGHRS and CDR2 YFSETQ. The CDR3 reads CASSLLGLAVYNEQFF. DNA for the CDR3: TGCGCCAGCAGCCTGCTGGGTCTAGCGGTCTACAATGAGCAGTTCTTC.

This chain joins TRBV5-1 and TRBJ2-1, with TRBD2 matching 7 bases. J lost 4 bases, V lost 2 bases, and 6 bases had no gene match. Germline V gene lookup returns CDR1 SGHRS and CDR2 YFSETQ. The CDR3 length is 15 residues. The CDR3 loop reads CASSLPSGSYNEQFF. The CDR3 DNA is TGCGCCAGCAGCTTACCTAGCGGTAGTTACAATGAGCAGTTCTTC.

V gene TRBV6-1 combines with J gene TRBJ2-5; either TRBD1 or TRBD2 may fit D (5 bases each). The CDR3 extends over 16 amino acids. V lost 1 base, J lost 4 bases, and 16 bases lay in between. CDR1 and CDR2 (germline): MNHNS, SASEGT. The CDR3: CASSEEVGGRGETQYF. CDR3 DNA sequence: TGTGCCAGCAGTGAAGAAGTTGGGGGACGGGGAGAGACCCAGTACTTC.

This clone is a singleton in its sample. The chain uses TRBV7-9 and TRBJ2-3; no firm D call. V gave up 3 bases and J gave up 6 bases, with 7 bases separating them. The CDR3 has 12 amino acids. The germline CDR1 and CDR2 sequences are SEHNR and FQNEAQ (reference sequence). CDR3 bases: TGTGCCAGCAGCTTCTCCCTGGATACGCAGTATTTT. Translating it yields CASSFSLDTQYF.